What follows are 19 T cell receptor beta chains derived from one specimen sequenced in a study of low-dose radiotherapy and immunotherapy resistance in tumors. First-strand cDNA used TRAV- and TRBV-specific primers, covering alpha and beta chains. TCRs were amplified for around 20 PCR cycles with a constant-region primer and V-primer adapter. TCRdb reprocessed the reads via MiXCR and lists one record per CDR3 protein. The sample yields more than 90,000 distinct CDR3 sequences, less than 25% seen once. Regarding time point: after trial treatment. Indicated treatment: LDRT plus nivolumab, ipilimumab, low-dose cyclophosphamide and aspirin (RACIN trial). The sample consisted of PBMCs, taken after low-dose radiotherapy plus immunotherapy. Receptors originate from a male donor with prostate cancer.

This clonotype was detected ten times or more. The V gene is TRBV19, the J gene TRBJ1-5; no clear D gene. With 4 bases removed from V and 5 bases from J, the gap between germline ends came to 9 bases. Per germline, CDR1 LNHDA and CDR2 SQIVND (reference sequence). This CDR3 region has 13 residues. The CDR3 sequence is CASSTGPDQPQHF. The DNA of the CDR3 is TGTGCCAGTAGTACTGGGCCGGATCAGCCCCAGCATTTT.

There are many counts of this clonotype. The genes are TRBV7-9 and TRBJ2-5; D is tentatively TRBD1 or TRBD2 (5 bases each). Germline V CDR1 and CDR2: SEHNR, FQNEAQ (reference sequence). Trimming stripped 8 bases from V and 0 bases from J, with 13 bases between. This CDR3 has 14 amino acids. DNA of the CDR3: TGTGCCAGCGGCCGGGACGCTGACCAAGAGACCCAGTACTTC. It yields the protein CASGRDADQETQYF.

This clonotype was found many times. The chain joins TRBV5-4 to TRBJ2-3, with D maybe TRBD2 (6 bases). Per the germline V gene, CDR1 is SGHNT and CDR2 is YYREEE (reference sequence). The CDR3 length is 15 residues. Trimming shortened V by 2 bases and J by 0 bases, and 10 bases separated the two germline ends. The CDR3 here is CASSLGLTSTDTQYF. The CDR3 coding sequence is TGTGCCAGCAGCTTAGGACTAACCAGCACAGATACGCAGTATTTT.

This clonotype was recorded only once. The chain joins TRBV6-8 to TRBJ2-5, with a possible D match to TRBD2 (5 bases). This CDR3 contains 14 residues. The germline V gene has CDR1 MNHGY and CDR2 SAAAGT. Trimming pared 7 bases from V and 4 bases from J, leaving 16 bases between. The CDR3 spells CASTEGTRRETQYF. CDR3 nucleotide sequence: TGTGCCAGCACCGAGGGAACAAGGCGAGAGACCCAGTACTTC.

This chain connects TRBV4-2 to TRBJ2-1; D not resolved. CDR3 size: 16 residues. Germline-derived CDR1 and CDR2 are LGHNA and YNFKEQ. V gave up 0 bases and J gave up 0 bases, with 9 bases separating them. The CDR3 here is CASSQDPIGSYNEQFF. The CDR3 nucleotides read TGTGCCAGCAGCCAAGATCCTATTGGCTCCTACAATGAGCAGTTCTTC.

This clonotype showed up many times. The V and J genes are TRBV10-1 and TRBJ2-6; 9 bases match TRBD1. This CDR3 spans 17 amino acids. CDR1 is WNHNN and CDR2 is SYGVQD in the germline V gene (reference sequence). The junction had 6 bases not matched to a gene; V was cut back by 6 bases and J by 0 bases. The CDR3, as DNA: TGCGCCAGCAGACGGGACAGGGAGAGCTCTGGGGCCAACGTCCTGACTTTC. Encoded protein: CASRRDRESSGANVLTF.

This clonotype was found many times. This rearrangement joins TRBV30 to TRBJ2-7; D gene uncertain. V lost 5 bases and J lost 6, with 11 bases in between. The CDR3 spans 11 residues. Germline lookup yields CDR1 GTSNPN and CDR2 SVGIG (reference sequence). In nucleotides, the CDR3 is TGTGCCTGGGCCCTCGGGCTCGAGCAGTACTTC. Amino acid sequence: CAWALGLEQYF.

This clonotype was seen repeatedly, ten times or more. The chain links TRBV20-1 to TRBJ1-4; 8 nucleotides align to TRBD1. Germline lookup yields CDR1 DFQATT and CDR2 SNEGSKA (reference sequence). There are 15 residues in the CDR3. V trimming: 4 bases; J trimming: 5 bases; junction bases outside the gene matches: 9. CDR3 sequence: CSATEAGGSNEKLFF. The CDR3 DNA sequence: TGCAGTGCTACGGAAGCAGGGGGCTCAAATGAAAAACTGTTTTTT.

This clonotype was recorded at least ten times. The rearrangement joins TRBV7-6 to TRBJ2-2; 11 bases line up with TRBD2. This CDR3 region has 16 residues. V shed 5 bases, J shed 7 bases, and the junction held 9 bases outside the gene matches. Germline V gene lookup returns CDR1 SGHVS and CDR2 FNYEAQ. As DNA, the CDR3 is TGTGCCAGCAGCCGTAGCGGGGGGGCTGTTGACGGGGAGCTGTTTTTT. It is translated as CASSRSGGAVDGELFF.

The sample holds many counts of this clonotype. The V gene is TRBV27, the J gene TRBJ1-1, with 8 bases identical to TRBD1. CDR3 length: 15 amino acids. V dropped 5 bases and J dropped 4; count of bases not matched to a gene: 9. Per germline, CDR1 MNHEY and CDR2 SMNVEV (reference sequence). Here the CDR3 reads CASSPRQGKVTEAFF. CDR3 nucleotide sequence: TGTGCCAGCAGTCCAAGACAGGGGAAGGTCACTGAAGCTTTCTTT.

This clonotype was detected ten times or more. The gene calls are TRBV6-1 and TRBJ2-1, with TRBD2 matching over 10 bases. The CDR3 totals 15 residues. Germline values: CDR1 MNHNS, CDR2 SASEGT. Unmatched junction bases numbered 10, after V lost 6 bases and J lost 8 bases. CDR3 sequence: CASSVAGGGRDEQFF. The CDR3, as DNA: TGTGCCAGCAGCGTAGCGGGGGGCGGTAGGGATGAGCAGTTCTTC.

This clonotype was counted many times. The V gene is TRBV5-6, the J gene TRBJ1-6; a weak D match, TRBD1 (6 bases). The CDR3 consists of 14 residues. Germline V gene data show CDR1 as SGHDT and CDR2 as YYEEEE. Trimming removed 0 bases from V and 9 bases from J, with 10 bases in between. Here the CDR3 reads CASSLVQGGSPLHF. DNA for the CDR3: TGTGCCAGCAGCTTGGTACAGGGTGGTTCACCCCTCCACTTT. Based on the CDR3 plus reference TRBV5-6 and TRBJ1-6, the full variable domain is DAGVTQSPTHLIKTRGQQVTLRCSPKSGHDTVSWYQQALGQGPQFIFQYYEEEERQRGNFPDRFSGHQFPNYSSELNVNALLLGDSALYLCASSLVQGGSPLHFGNGTRLTVT.

This clonotype was found many times. The chain combines TRBV6-1 with TRBJ2-1; 10 nucleotides match TRBD1. The CDR3 runs to 16 residues. The junction had 9 bases not matched to a gene; V was cut back by 4 bases and J by 6 bases. Germline CDR1 is MNHNS and CDR2 is SASEGT. The CDR3 bases are TGTGCCAGCAGTGGTGGGACAGGGGTCTTCCCCAATGAGCAGTTCTTC. This gives the protein CASSGGTGVFPNEQFF.

This clonotype was found many times. The V call is TRBV7-8, the J call TRBJ2-3; no firm D call. The ends were cut back, 0 bases at V and 5 bases at J, with 6 bases in the middle. The CDR3 is made up of 13 amino acids. Germline CDR1 SGHVS, CDR2 FQNEAQ. CDR3 coding DNA: TGTGCCAGCAGCTTAGCATTCATAGATACGCAGTATTTT. Residues: CASSLAFIDTQYF.

This clonotype was seen many times. The genes are TRBV7-8 and TRBJ2-3, with 15 bases aligning to TRBD2. The germline gives CDR1 SGHVS, CDR2 FQNEAQ. The CDR3 runs to 18 residues. V lost 5 bases and J lost 0; bases outside the gene matches: 6. CDR3 coding DNA: TGTGCCAGCAGCCTAGGACTAGCGGGGGGGCGAAGCACAGATACGCAGTATTTT. Translating gives CASSLGLAGGRSTDTQYF.

There are many counts of this clonotype. The chain combines TRBV6-2 or TRBV6-3 with TRBJ2-7; perhaps TRBD1 as D (6 bases). Germline V gene data show CDR1 as MNHEY and CDR2 as SVGEGT. CDR3 length: 14 amino acids. V lost 5 bases and J 3 bases, leaving 14 bases between the germline ends. The CDR3 bases are TGTGCCAGCAGTGAAGGAGGACAGTACTACGAGCAGTACTTC. This encodes CASSEGGQYYEQYF.

On this clonotype itself: In this CDR3 the conserved last residue, phenylalanine or tryptophan, is missing, so a read error is likely. The V gene is TRBV20-1, the J gene TRBJ2-7, with 8 bases lining up with TRBD1. This CDR3 region has 15 residues. Germline V gives CDR1 DFQATT, CDR2 SNEGSKA (reference sequence). V lost 1 base to trimming and J lost 6 bases; unmatched junction nucleotides: 11. The CDR3 protein is CSARGTGPNIIEQYL. In nucleotides, the CDR3 is TGCAGTGCTAGAGGGACAGGGCCAAACATCATCGAGCAGTACCTC.

This clonotype has at least ten counts. The chain is built from TRBV2 and TRBJ2-7; D could derive from TRBD1 or TRBD2 (5 bases each). This CDR3 has 13 amino acids. With 5 bases removed from V and 5 bases from J, the gap between germline ends came to 13 bases. The germline V gene has CDR1 SNHLY and CDR2 FYNNEI. CDR3 residues: CASSSGTSNEQYF. The CDR3 DNA reads TGTGCCAGCAGTTCGGGGACGTCCAACGAGCAGTACTTC.

Concerning this clonotype itself: A single base separates this from a much larger clone, so it may be a read error. The V and J genes are TRBV12-5 and TRBJ2-5; D possibly corresponds to TRBD1 (8 bases). The germline V gene encodes CDR1 LGHNT and CDR2 FRNRAP. This CDR3 has 14 residues. The chain's CDR3 is CASGGLPGQETQHF. The CDR3 region has the DNA TGTGCTAGTGGGGGACTACCGGGACAGGAGACCCAGCACTTC.